This T cell receptor beta chain was sequenced during a study of cytomegalovirus exposure and HLA in healthy donors. The germline V gene has CDR1 SGHNT and CDR2 YENEEA. This CDR3 contains 16 residues. V was shortened by 3 bases and J by 3 bases, with 18 bases between the two germline ends. Primers included in the PCR were 60 Vbeta and 13 Jbeta primers. Clones were sequenced by immunoSEQ multiplex PCR, and TCRdb holds only the in-frame ones, with some missing. The sample gives around 110,000 clones, under 70% of which show up once; 8.5% to 9.5% is in the top ten. This clone was seen a handful of times. The chain combines TRBV11-3 with TRBJ2-7, with a tentative D call TRBD1 (6 bases). Sequencing input: PBMCs. The receptor was isolated from a man aged 25 to 40 in good health and CMV-seropositive. The CDR3 bases are TGTGCCAGCAGCTTTCGCAGGGGCCTAGTCTTCTACGAGCAGTACGTC. It specifies CASSFRRGLVFYEQYV.